Following are 10 T cell receptor beta chains from one sample sequenced in a study of blood T cells in healthy people across ages (dated by TCRdb to 2015 to 2017). The library was built by means of 5' RACE. This sample was sequenced with an Illumina HiSeq 2500. A second roughly 6 to 12 cycle PCR used a sample-barcoded 5' primer and a J-beta primer mix. TCRdb took the public reads, trimmed them with fastp at Q25, ran MiXCR for clone calling and kept in-frame beta chains. Under each unique CDR3 protein, matching rows form one entry showing the most common genes and DNA. The sample table holds approximately 800,000 distinct CDR3 sequences, of which about 47% were seen once. The ten largest make up 18% of the sample. Sequenced: blood. Receptor source: a man older than 75 in good health.

The chain links TRBV6-6 to TRBJ1-2; D is perhaps TRBD1 (6 bases). Trimming took off 6 bases at V and 8 bases at J, with 19 bases between the two ends. CDR1 and CDR2 (germline): MNHNY, SVGAGI (reference sequence). This CDR3 has 14 residues. CDR3 sequence reads: CASSRDTSLRGYTF. CDR3 nucleotides: TGTGCCAGCAGCCGGGACACCAGTTTGAGAGGCTACACCTTC.

V is TRBV20-1 and J is TRBJ1-6, with D uncertain. CDR3 length: 17 residues. Germline loops: CDR1 DFQATT, CDR2 SNEGSKA (reference sequence). Trimming shortened V by 1 base and J by 7 bases, and 20 bases separated the two germline ends. CDR3 in amino acids: CSARARTVQGWNSPLHF. The CDR3 DNA follows: TGCAGTGCTAGAGCTCGGACCGTTCAAGGTTGGAATTCACCCCTCCACTTT.

V is TRBV12-3 or TRBV12-4 and J is TRBJ2-4; D is possibly TRBD1 (6 bases). V was pared by 4 bases and J by 13 bases, with 14 bases between. The CDR3 sequence is 12 residues long. CDR3 in amino acids: CASSSRQAAQYF. The CDR3 nucleotides read TGTGCCAGCAGTTCCCGACAGGCTGCCCAGTACTTC.

The rearrangement uses TRBV7-9 and TRBJ2-7; 7 bases agree with TRBD1. The CDR3 consists of 13 residues. Germline assignment: CDR1 SEHNR and CDR2 FQNEAQ (reference sequence). With 5 bases clipped from V and 6 bases from J, the junction kept 7 bases outside the gene matches. The CDR3 DNA reads as TGTGCCAGCAGCCTATCGACAGGGTTCGAGCAGTACTTC. Protein sequence: CASSLSTGFEQYF.

In its sample, this clonotype was seen a few times. The chain links TRBV11-2 to TRBJ2-4; weak D call: TRBD1 (6 bases). Germline assignment: CDR1 SGHAT and CDR2 FQNNGV. Between the trimmed V and J ends, which lost 0 bases and 5 bases, there was a span of 11 bases. The CDR3 runs to 15 residues. CDR3 sequence: CASSLDSRGQNIQYF. The CDR3, as DNA: TGTGCCAGCAGCTTAGATTCCAGGGGCCAAAACATTCAGTACTTC.

On this clonotype: This CDR3 fails to terminate in the conserved phenylalanine or tryptophan, so it likely reflects a read error. The genes are TRBV6-2 or TRBV6-3 and TRBJ2-3; D call uncertain. Trimming stripped 11 bases from V and 0 bases from J, with 12 bases between. The CDR3 runs 13 residues. Germline V CDR1 and CDR2: MNHEY, SVGEGT. The CDR3 spells CAGSLLSTDTQYL. Written as DNA, the CDR3 is TGTGCCGGATCGCTATTAAGCACAGATACGCAGTATTTG.

V and J are TRBV6-1 and TRBJ2-1; D unresolved. Per germline, CDR1 MNHNS and CDR2 SASEGT. With 7 bases removed from V and 9 bases from J, the gap between germline ends came to 10 bases. The CDR3 has 11 residues. DNA of the CDR3: TGTGCCAGCATCGGTAGTGGTGAGCAGTTCTTC. Amino acids: CASIGSGEQFF.

This clonotype was counted only a few times. J is TRBJ1-6 and V is TRBV4-2; D is unclear. The ends were cut back, 3 bases at V and 5 bases at J, with 14 bases in the middle. The CDR3 has 16 residues. CDR1 and CDR2 (germline): LGHNA, YNFKEQ. The CDR3 DNA reads TGTGCCAGCAGCCAGTCGACGGGATCGAATAATTCACCCCTCCACTTT. Protein sequence: CASSQSTGSNNSPLHF.

This clonotype has only one observation. At one of its ends the junction is not consistent with the germline gene, which may arise from a read error. The rearrangement uses TRBV7-8 and TRBJ2-5, with 7 positions matching TRBD2. The germline CDR1 and CDR2 sequences are SGHVS and FQNEAQ. This CDR3 has 16 amino acids. The CDR3 protein is CASNLGRGSPQETQYF. The CDR3 DNA follows: TGTGCCAGCAACTTAGGCCGCGGGAGCCCCCAAGAGACCCAGTACTTC. The whole variable domain, remainder taken from reference TRBV7-8 and TRBJ2-5, is GAGVSQSPRYKVAKRGQDVALRCDPISGHVSLFWYQQALGQGPEFLTYFQNEAQLDKSGLPSDRFFAERPEGSVSTLKIQRTQQEDSAVYLCASNLGRGSPQETQYFGPGTRLLVL.

This clonotype was counted between two and nine times. V and J are TRBV20-1 and TRBJ1-2; a possible D gene is TRBD1 (6 bases). The CDR3 runs 16 residues. CDR1 and CDR2 (germline): DFQATT, SNEGSKA (reference sequence). V was pared by 7 bases and J by 1 base, with 22 bases between. The CDR3: CSVTNRAGVHNYGYTF. CDR3 nucleotides: TGCAGTGTTACCAACAGGGCAGGCGTTCATAACTATGGCTACACCTTC.